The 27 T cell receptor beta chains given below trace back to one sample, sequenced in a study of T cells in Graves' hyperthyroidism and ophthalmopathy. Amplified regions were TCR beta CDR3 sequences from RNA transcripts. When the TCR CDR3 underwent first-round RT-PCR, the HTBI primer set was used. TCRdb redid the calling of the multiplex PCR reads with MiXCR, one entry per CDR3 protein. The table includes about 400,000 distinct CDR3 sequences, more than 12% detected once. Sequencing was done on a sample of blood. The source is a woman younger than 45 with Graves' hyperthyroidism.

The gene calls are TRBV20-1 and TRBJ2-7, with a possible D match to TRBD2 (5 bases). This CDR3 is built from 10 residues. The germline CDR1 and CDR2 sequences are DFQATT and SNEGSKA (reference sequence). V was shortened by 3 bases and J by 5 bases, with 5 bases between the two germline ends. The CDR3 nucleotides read TGCAGTGCTAGGGAGGACGAGCAGTACTTC. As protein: CSAREDEQYF.

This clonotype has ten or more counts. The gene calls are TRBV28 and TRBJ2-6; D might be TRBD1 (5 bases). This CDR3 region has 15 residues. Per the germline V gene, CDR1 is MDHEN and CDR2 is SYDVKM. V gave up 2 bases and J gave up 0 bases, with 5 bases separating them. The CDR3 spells CASSLRGSGANVLTF. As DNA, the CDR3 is TGTGCCAGCAGTTTAAGGGGCTCTGGGGCCAACGTCCTGACTTTC.

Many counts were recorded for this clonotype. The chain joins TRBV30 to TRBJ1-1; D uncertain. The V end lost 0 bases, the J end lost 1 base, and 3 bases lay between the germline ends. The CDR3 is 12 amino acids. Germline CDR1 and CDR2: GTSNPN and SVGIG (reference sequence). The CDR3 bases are TGTGCCTGGAGTGTAGGGAACACTGAAGCTTTCTTT. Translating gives CAWSVGNTEAFF.

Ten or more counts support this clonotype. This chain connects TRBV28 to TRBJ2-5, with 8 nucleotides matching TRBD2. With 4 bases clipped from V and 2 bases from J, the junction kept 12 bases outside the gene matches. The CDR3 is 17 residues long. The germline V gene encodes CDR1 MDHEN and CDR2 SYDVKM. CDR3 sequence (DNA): TGTGCCAGCAGTTCGATGACCGGGGGGGGGCCTCAAGAGACCCAGTACTTC. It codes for CASSSMTGGGPQETQYF.

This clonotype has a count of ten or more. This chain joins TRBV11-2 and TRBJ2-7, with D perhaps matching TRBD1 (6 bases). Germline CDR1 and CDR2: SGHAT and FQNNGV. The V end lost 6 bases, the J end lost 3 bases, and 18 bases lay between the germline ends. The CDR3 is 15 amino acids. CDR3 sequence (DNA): TGTGCCAGCAGTCAAGTGTGGGCACAGGGCTACGAGCAGTACTTC. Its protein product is CASSQVWAQGYEQYF.

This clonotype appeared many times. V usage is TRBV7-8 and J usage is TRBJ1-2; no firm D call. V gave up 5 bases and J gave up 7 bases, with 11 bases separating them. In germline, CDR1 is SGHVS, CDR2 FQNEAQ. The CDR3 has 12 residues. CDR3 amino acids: CASSRREGGYTF. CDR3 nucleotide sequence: TGTGCCAGCAGCCGCAGAGAAGGTGGCTACACCTTC.

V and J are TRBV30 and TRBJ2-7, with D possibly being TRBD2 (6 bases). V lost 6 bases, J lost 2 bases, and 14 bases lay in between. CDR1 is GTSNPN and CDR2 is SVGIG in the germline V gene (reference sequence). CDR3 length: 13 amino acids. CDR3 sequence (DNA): TGTGCCTGCCCCGGGGGTATTCCCTACGAGCAGTACTTC. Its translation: CACPGGIPYEQYF.

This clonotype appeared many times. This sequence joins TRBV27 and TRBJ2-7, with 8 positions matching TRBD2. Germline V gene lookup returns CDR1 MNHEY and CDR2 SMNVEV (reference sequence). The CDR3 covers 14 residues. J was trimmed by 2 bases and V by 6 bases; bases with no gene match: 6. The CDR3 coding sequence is TGTGCCAGCAGAGGGAGCGGGAGTCCCTACGAGCAGTACTTC. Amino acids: CASRGSGSPYEQYF.

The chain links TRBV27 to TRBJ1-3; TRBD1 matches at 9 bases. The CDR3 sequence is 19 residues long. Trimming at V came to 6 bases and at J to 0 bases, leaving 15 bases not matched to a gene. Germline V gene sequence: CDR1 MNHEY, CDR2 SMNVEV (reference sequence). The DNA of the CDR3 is TGTGCCAGCAGCCCACAACCGGGACAGGGACGAAGCTCTGGAAACACCATATATTTT. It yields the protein CASSPQPGQGRSSGNTIYF.

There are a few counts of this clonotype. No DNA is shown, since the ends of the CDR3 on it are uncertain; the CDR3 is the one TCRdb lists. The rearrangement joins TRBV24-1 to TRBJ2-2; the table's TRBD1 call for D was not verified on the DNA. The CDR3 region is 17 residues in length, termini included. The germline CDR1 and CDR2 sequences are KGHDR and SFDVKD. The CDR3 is CATSDPFRGRTPGSCFF.

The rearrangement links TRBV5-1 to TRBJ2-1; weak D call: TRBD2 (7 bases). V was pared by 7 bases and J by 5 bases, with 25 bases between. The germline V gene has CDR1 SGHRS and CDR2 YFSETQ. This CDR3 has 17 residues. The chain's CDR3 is CASLQGGAASTNNEQFF. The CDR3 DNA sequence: TGCGCCAGCCTACAAGGGGGGGCTGCCTCGACGAACAATGAGCAGTTCTTC.

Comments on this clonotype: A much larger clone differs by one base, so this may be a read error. The CDR3 sequence is CASTIDNPSYEQYF. CDR3 DNA sequence: TGTGCCAGCACCATTGACAATCCCTCCTACGAGCAGTACTTC. V is TRBV28 and J is TRBJ2-7; the D is unclear. The CDR3 loop spans 14 amino acids. V dropped 7 bases and J dropped 0 bases, with 13 bases sitting between them. Germline CDR1 MDHEN, CDR2 SYDVKM.

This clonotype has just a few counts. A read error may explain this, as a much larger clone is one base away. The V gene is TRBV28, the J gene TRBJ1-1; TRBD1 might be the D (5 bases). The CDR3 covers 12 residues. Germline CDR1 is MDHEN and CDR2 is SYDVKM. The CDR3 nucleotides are TGTGTCGGCATGACAGCGAACACTGAAGCTTTCTTT. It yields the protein CVGMTANTEAFF.

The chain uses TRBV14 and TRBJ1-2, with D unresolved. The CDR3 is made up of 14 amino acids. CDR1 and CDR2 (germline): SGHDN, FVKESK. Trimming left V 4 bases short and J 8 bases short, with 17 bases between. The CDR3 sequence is CASSPSRSLTGYTF. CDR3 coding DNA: TGTGCCAGCAGCCCCTCCCGCAGCCTTACCGGCTACACCTTC.

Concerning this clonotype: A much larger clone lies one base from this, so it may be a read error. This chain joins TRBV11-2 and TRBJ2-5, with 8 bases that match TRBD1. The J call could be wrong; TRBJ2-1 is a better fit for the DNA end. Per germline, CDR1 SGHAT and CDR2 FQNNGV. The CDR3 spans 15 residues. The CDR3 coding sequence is TGTGCCAGCAGCTTAGCTCCAGGGGGCCAGGAGACCCAGTTCTTC. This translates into CASSLAPGGQETQFF.

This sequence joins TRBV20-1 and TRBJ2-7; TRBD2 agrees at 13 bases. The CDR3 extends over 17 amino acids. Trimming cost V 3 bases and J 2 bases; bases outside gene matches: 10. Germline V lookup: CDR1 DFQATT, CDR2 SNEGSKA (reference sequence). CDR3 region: CSASSTTSGRVTYEQYF. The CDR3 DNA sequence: TGCAGTGCTAGTTCCACAACTAGCGGGAGGGTAACCTACGAGCAGTACTTC.

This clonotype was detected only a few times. The DNA for the CDR3 is TGTGCCAGCAGTTTTAGTAGCGGGAGTTCTAGCACAGATACGCAGTATTTT. Protein: CASSFSSGSSSTDTQYF. The J gene is TRBJ2-3, the V gene TRBV28, with 9 bases lining up with TRBD2. The CDR3 is made up of 17 amino acids. Per germline, CDR1 MDHEN and CDR2 SYDVKM. The ends lost 3 bases at V and 0 bases at J; junction bases unmatched: 7.

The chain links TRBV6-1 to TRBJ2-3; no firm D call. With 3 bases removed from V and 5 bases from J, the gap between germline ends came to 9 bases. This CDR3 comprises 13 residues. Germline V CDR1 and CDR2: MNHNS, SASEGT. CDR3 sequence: CASSEDERDTQYF. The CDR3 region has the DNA TGTGCCAGCAGTGAGGATGAGAGAGATACGCAGTATTTT.

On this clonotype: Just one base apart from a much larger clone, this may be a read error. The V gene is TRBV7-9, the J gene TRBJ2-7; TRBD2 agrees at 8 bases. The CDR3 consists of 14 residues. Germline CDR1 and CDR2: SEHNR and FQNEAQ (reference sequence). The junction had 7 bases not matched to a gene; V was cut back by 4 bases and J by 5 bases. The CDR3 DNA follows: TGTGCCAGCAGCTCGAGCGGGAGAGCCAACGAGCAGTACTTC. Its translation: CASSSSGRANEQYF.

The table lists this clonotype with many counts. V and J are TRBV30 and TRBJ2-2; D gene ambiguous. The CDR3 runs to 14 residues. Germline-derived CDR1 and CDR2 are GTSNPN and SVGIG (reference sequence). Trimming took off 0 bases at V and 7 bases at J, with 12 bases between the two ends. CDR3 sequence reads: CAWSVTVVHGELFF. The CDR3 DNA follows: TGTGCCTGGAGTGTTACGGTAGTCCACGGGGAGCTGTTTTTT. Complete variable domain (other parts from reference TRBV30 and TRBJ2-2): SQTIHQWPATLVQPVGSPLSLECTVEGTSNPNLYWYRQAAGRGLQLLFYSVGIGQISSEVPQNLSASRPQDRQFILSSKKLLLSDSGFYLCAWSVTVVHGELFFGEGSRLTVL.

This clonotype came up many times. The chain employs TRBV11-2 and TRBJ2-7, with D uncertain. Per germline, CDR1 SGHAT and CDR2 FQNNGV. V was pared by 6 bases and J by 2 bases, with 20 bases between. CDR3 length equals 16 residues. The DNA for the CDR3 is TGTGCCAGCAGATCTATCGGGCTGTCGGCCCCCTACGAGCAGTACTTC. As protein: CASRSIGLSAPYEQYF.

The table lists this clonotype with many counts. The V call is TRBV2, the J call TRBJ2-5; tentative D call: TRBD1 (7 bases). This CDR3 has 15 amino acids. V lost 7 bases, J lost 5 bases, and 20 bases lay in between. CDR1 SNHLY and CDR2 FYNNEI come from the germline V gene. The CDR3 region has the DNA TGTGCCAGCAAGGCGGGACTTCCAGGGGGGGAGACCCAGTACTTC. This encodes CASKAGLPGGETQYF.

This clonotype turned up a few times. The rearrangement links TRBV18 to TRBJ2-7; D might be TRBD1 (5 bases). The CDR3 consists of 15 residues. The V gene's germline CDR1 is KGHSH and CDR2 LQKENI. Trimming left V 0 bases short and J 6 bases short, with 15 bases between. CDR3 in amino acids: CASSPPLAGTGEQYF. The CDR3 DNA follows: TGTGCCAGCTCACCACCGTTAGCAGGTACAGGCGAGCAGTACTTC.

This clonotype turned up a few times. The CDR3 DNA sequence: TGCAGTGCTAGAGTGGGGTCCGGCGGCTACACCTTC. Translating it yields CSARVGSGGYTF. The chain links TRBV20-1 to TRBJ1-2; D remains unclear. V dropped 1 base and J dropped 8 bases, with 11 bases sitting between them. Germline V lookup: CDR1 DFQATT, CDR2 SNEGSKA (reference sequence). This CDR3 has 12 residues.

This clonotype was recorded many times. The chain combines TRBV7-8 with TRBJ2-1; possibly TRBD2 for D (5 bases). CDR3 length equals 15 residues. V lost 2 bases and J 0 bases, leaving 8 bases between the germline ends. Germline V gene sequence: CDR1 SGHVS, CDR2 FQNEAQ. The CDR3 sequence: CASSLWTDSYNEQFF. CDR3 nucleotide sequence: TGTGCCAGCAGCTTATGGACTGACTCCTACAATGAGCAGTTCTTC.

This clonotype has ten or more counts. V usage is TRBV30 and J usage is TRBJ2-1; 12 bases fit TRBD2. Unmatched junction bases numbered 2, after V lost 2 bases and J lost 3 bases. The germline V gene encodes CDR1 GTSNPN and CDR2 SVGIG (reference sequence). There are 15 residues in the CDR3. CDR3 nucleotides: TGTGCCTGGAGTACACTAGCGGGAGGCTACAATGAGCAGTTCTTC. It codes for CAWSTLAGGYNEQFF.

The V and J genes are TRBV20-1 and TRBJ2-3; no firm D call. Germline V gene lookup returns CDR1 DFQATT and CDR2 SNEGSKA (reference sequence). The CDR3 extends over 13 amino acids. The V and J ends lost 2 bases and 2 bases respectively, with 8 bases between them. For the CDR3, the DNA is TGCAGTGCTAGACGCCCCGCCACAGATACGCAGTATTTT. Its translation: CSARRPATDTQYF.